These 5 T cell receptor beta chains were all obtained from the same sample, sequenced in a study of blood T cell repertoires in COVID-19. Measured with immunoSEQ multiplex PCR; TCRdb has only the in-frame clones, and not every one. Among more than 300,000 clones listed, 87% were seen once. The sequencing sample was made of peripheral blood. These receptors all stem from a woman in her 50s with COVID-19, enrolled during active disease.

The CDR3 region is CAWTGQGTSSGNTIYF. DNA of the CDR3: TGTGCCTGGACGGGACAGGGAACAAGCTCTGGAAACACCATATATTTT. The rearrangement links TRBV30 to TRBJ1-3; 9 bases agree with TRBD1. CDR1 is GTSNPN, CDR2 SVGIG, per germline (reference sequence). After removal of 4 bases from V and 0 bases from J, the junction contained 7 bases not matched to a gene. The length of the CDR3 is 16 residues.

V gene TRBV6-5 combines with J gene TRBJ1-2; D remains unclear. CDR3 size: 12 residues. Trimming shortened V by 8 bases and J by 2 bases, and 9 bases separated the two germline ends. Germline CDR1 MNHEY, CDR2 SVGAGI. The CDR3, as DNA: TGTGCCAGCGGAGCAAACAACTATGGCTACACCTTC. It codes for CASGANNYGYTF.

The chain carries TRBV5-5 and TRBJ2-1; TRBD2 agrees at 8 bases. The germline CDR1 and CDR2 sequences are SGHKS and YYEKEE (reference sequence). The V gene end was trimmed by 5 bases and the J gene end by 0 bases; junction bases not matched to a gene: 4. This CDR3 is built from 15 residues. The DNA of the CDR3 is TGTGCCAGCAGGCTACTAGCGGTCTCCTACAATGAGCAGTTCTTC. Its translation is CASRLLAVSYNEQFF.

The chain links TRBV4-1 to TRBJ2-5, with 10 positions matching TRBD2. The V gene end was trimmed by 2 bases and the J gene end by 5 bases; junction bases not matched to a gene: 8. The germline V gene encodes CDR1 MGHRA and CDR2 YSYEKL. The CDR3 loop spans 16 amino acids. The DNA of the CDR3 is TGCGCCAGCAGCCAACTAGCGGGAGCTCTGGCGGAGACCCAGTACTTC. Translation gives CASSQLAGALAETQYF.

The J gene is TRBJ2-7, the V gene TRBV15, with 9 bases lining up with TRBD2. CDR1 is LNHNV, CDR2 YYDKDF, per germline (reference sequence). J was trimmed by 0 bases and V by 1 base; bases with no gene match: 4. The length of the CDR3 is 16 residues. CDR3 loop: CATSRGGTSSSYEQYF. For the CDR3, the DNA is TGTGCCACCAGCAGAGGAGGGACTAGCAGCTCCTACGAGCAGTACTTC.